This TCR beta chain emerged from a study of T cell changes during pregnancy in multiple sclerosis. Germline V gives CDR1 SGHRS, CDR2 YFSETQ. V lost 0 bases to trimming and J lost 6 bases; unmatched junction nucleotides: 6. This CDR3 region has 15 residues. Profiled with immunoSEQ multiplex PCR; TCRdb holds only in-frame clones, not every one. The repertoire holds under 110,000 clones, with about 90% as singletons. The receptor was derived from a female donor with multiple sclerosis, enrolled in a pregnancy study. The chain combines TRBV5-1 with TRBJ2-1, with 7 bases lining up with TRBD1. Sequences were derived from peripheral blood, sampled before pregnancy. CDR3 DNA sequence: TGCGCCAGCAGCTTGGAACAGGGGTTGCTCAATGAGCAGTTCTTC. Its protein is CASSLEQGLLNEQFF.